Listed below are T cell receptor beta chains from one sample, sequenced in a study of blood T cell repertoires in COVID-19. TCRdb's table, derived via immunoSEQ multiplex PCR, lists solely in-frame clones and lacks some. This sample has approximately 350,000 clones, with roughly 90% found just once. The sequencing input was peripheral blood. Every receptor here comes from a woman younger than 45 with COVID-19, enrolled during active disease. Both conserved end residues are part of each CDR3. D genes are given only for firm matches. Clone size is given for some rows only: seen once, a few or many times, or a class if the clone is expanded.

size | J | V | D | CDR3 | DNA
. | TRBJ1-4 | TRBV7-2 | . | CASSLAYPGTSYEATNEKLFF | TGTGCCAGCAGCTTAGCCTACCCCGGGACATCCTATGAGGCGACTAATGAAAAACTGTTTTTT
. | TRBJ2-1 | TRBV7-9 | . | CASSFSPNSEQFF | TGTGCCAGCAGCTTCTCGCCAAACAGTGAGCAGTTCTTC
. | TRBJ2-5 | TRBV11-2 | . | CASSLVRGSGETQYF | TGTGCCAGCAGCTTAGTTCGGGGTAGCGGAGAGACCCAGTACTTC
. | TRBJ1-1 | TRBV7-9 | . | CASSLAASLNTEAFF | TGTGCCAGCAGCTTAGCCGCTAGCTTGAACACTGAAGCTTTCTTT
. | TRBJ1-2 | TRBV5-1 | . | CASSLDSNYGYTF | TGCGCCAGCAGCTTGGACAGTAACTATGGCTACACCTTC
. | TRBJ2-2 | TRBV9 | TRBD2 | CASSVSAGEAGELFF | TGTGCCAGCAGCGTATCGGCGGGAGAGGCCGGGGAGCTGTTTTTT
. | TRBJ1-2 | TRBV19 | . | CASSIDPAAGYTF | TGTGCCAGTAGTATAGATCCGGCGGCTGGCTACACCTTC
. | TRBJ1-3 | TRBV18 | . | CASSPPAGPSGNTIYF | TGTGCCAGCTCACCCCCAGCAGGGCCCTCTGGAAACACCATATATTTT
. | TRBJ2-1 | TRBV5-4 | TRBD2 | CASSPVAGGYNEQFF | TGTGCCAGCAGCCCGGTGGCGGGGGGTTACAATGAGCAGTTCTTC
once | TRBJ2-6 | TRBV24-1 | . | CAASSSGANVLTF | TGTGCCGCATCCAGCTCTGGGGCCAACGTCCTGACTTTC